This T cell receptor (beta chain) emerged from a study of vaccination effects on CD4 cells after COVID-19. A 10-day culture period preceded the isolation of CD4+ T cells. Vaccine recipients, nucleocapsid antibody negative, had no prior SARS-CoV-2 infection. A half-medium replacement with IL-2 medium was carried out on days 3 and 7. Data came from immunoSEQ multiplex PCR; TCRdb stores just in-frame clones and leaves some out. The sample includes about 25,000 clones, roughly 75% of them seen just once. The germline gives CDR1 SNHLY, CDR2 FYNNEI. This CDR3 comprises 13 residues. V lost 5 bases to trimming and J lost 4 bases, with 8 bases between them. As regards this clone: Its specificity is not known.

Notes on the study in general: The study dataset contains few convalescent patients and includes no early post-infection timepoints. Marked clonal contraction was seen late after vaccination (in both infection- and vaccine-induced clones).

Sample: CD4+ T cells from PBMCs cultured without peptide, taken before COVID-19 vaccination. The genes are TRBV2 and TRBJ2-2; D possibly corresponds to TRBD2 (5 bases). The clonotype comes from a human donor who received a COVID-19 vaccine. The DNA for the CDR3 is TGTGCCAGCAGTCCCGGGGTCACCGGGGAGCTGTTTTTT. This encodes CASSPGVTGELFF.